The 26 T cell receptor beta chains below come from one sample, sequenced in a study of T cell clones after liver transplantation. The protocol was immunoSEQ multiplex PCR, while the TCRdb copy is restricted to in-frame clones and leaves out a portion. The sample yields several thousand clones, approximately 80% seen once. Sequenced here: CD8+ T cells from blood, sampled 45 to 46 months after liver transplant. The source is a human patient who received a liver transplant. Some T cells may be provided by the graft donor.

For this clone: Within the sample, other DNA sequences also encode this same CDR3. V usage is TRBV28 and J usage is TRBJ2-3, with a tentative D call TRBD2 (5 bases). Germline V CDR1 and CDR2: MDHEN, SYDVKM. Trimming removed 3 bases from V and 1 base from J, with 8 bases in between. CDR3 length: 14 amino acids. In nucleotides, the CDR3 is TGTGCCAGCAGTTTCCTTAGCGGCACAGATACGCAGTATTTT. This codes for CASSFLSGTDTQYF. The variable domain in full, with the rest retrieved from reference TRBV28 and TRBJ2-3, is DVKVTQSSRYLVKRTGEKVFLECVQDMDHENMFWYRQDPGLGLRLIYFSYDVKMKEKGDIPEGYSVSREKKERFSLILESASTNQTSMYLCASSFLSGTDTQYFGPGTRLTVL.

The chain is built from TRBV7-9 and TRBJ2-1, with a tentative D call TRBD2 (6 bases). CDR3 size: 16 residues. V was pared by 5 bases and J by 2 bases, with 16 bases between. Germline loops: CDR1 SEHNR, CDR2 FQNEAQ (reference sequence). CDR3 residues: CASSGGLSSPYNEQFF. As DNA, the CDR3 is TGTGCCAGCAGCGGAGGGCTTTCATCTCCCTACAATGAGCAGTTCTTC.

V gene TRBV5-4 combines with J gene TRBJ1-2; D not resolved. V gave up 1 base and J gave up 10 bases, with 11 bases separating them. The CDR3 is made up of 12 amino acids. CDR1 and CDR2 from the germline V gene are SGHNT and YYREEE (reference sequence). The CDR3 nucleotides are TGTGCCAGCAGCTTGTCTGGACGTTACTACACCTTC. As protein: CASSLSGRYYTF.

This clone was counted a few times. The rearrangement uses TRBV6-1 and TRBJ2-3; unclear D gene. Germline CDR1 MNHNS, CDR2 SASEGT. There are 14 residues in the CDR3. V lost 1 base and J 0 bases, leaving 5 bases between the germline ends. The DNA for the CDR3 is TGTGCCAGCAGTGAAGACTCTAGCACAGATACGCAGTATTTT. Protein: CASSEDSSTDTQYF.

The rearrangement joins TRBV18 to TRBJ2-3; D is ambiguous. Germline assignment: CDR1 KGHSH and CDR2 LQKENI. This CDR3 is built from 15 residues. The V end lost 7 bases, the J end lost 6 bases, and 20 bases lay between the germline ends. CDR3 sequence: CASFTGPMIADTQYF. The CDR3 DNA reads TGTGCCAGCTTTACCGGCCCAATGATTGCTGATACGCAGTATTTT.

The chain employs TRBV27 and TRBJ2-3, with a tentative D call TRBD2 (6 bases). The CDR3 length is 15 residues. Trimming cost V 3 bases and J 6 bases, with 16 bases left between them. The germline V gene has CDR1 MNHEY and CDR2 SMNVEV (reference sequence). DNA for the CDR3: TGTGCCAGCAGTTTGGCTAGCGCCCCGGGGGATACGCAGTATTTT. Its protein product is CASSLASAPGDTQYF.

This sequence joins TRBV7-9 and TRBJ2-7; 8 bases are a match to TRBD2. This CDR3 contains 18 residues. The J segment lost 0 bases and the V segment lost 4 bases, leaving 14 bases of the junction unmatched. The V gene's germline CDR1 is SEHNR and CDR2 FQNEAQ (reference sequence). The CDR3 spells CASSSPAGASGDSYEQYF. CDR3 nucleotides: TGTGCCAGCAGCTCCCCAGCGGGGGCTAGCGGAGACTCCTACGAGCAGTACTTC.

By share of the sample, this clone is medium-sized. V gene TRBV19 combines with J gene TRBJ2-2, with D unresolved. Germline values: CDR1 LNHDA, CDR2 SQIVND (reference sequence). CDR3 length: 13 residues. The V and J ends lost 5 bases and 4 bases respectively, with 8 bases between them. Here the CDR3 reads CASSATATGELFF. Written as DNA, the CDR3 is TGTGCCAGTAGTGCGACCGCCACCGGGGAGCTGTTTTTT.

The chain uses TRBV5-4 and TRBJ2-4; D is uncertain. Germline CDR1 and CDR2: SGHNT and YYREEE (reference sequence). This CDR3 spans 14 amino acids. V lost 0 bases to trimming and J lost 0 bases, with 4 bases between them. This CDR3 reads CASSLGEAKNIQYF. The CDR3 coding sequence is TGTGCCAGCAGCTTGGGAGAAGCCAAAAACATTCAGTACTTC.

This clone came up a few times. The chain combines TRBV5-4 with TRBJ2-5; no clear D. V lost 0 bases and J lost 5, with 5 bases in between. This CDR3 is built from 12 residues. The germline gives CDR1 SGHNT, CDR2 YYREEE (reference sequence). CDR3 protein: CASSLGMETQYF. As DNA, the CDR3 is TGTGCCAGCAGCTTGGGGATGGAGACCCAGTACTTC.

The rearrangement joins TRBV28 to TRBJ1-2; perhaps TRBD1 as D (6 bases). Trimming pared 8 bases from V and 0 bases from J, leaving 13 bases between. CDR1 and CDR2 (germline): MDHEN, SYDVKM. CDR3 size: 14 residues. CDR3 amino acids: CASVSGAANYGYTF. CDR3 sequence (DNA): TGTGCCAGCGTCTCAGGGGCCGCTAACTATGGCTACACCTTC.

The chain uses TRBV19 and TRBJ2-5, with 7 nucleotides matching TRBD1. Looked up from germline, CDR1 is LNHDA and CDR2 is SQIVND (reference sequence). J was trimmed by 1 base and V by 6 bases; bases with no gene match: 5. The CDR3 loop spans 14 amino acids. CDR3 DNA: TGTGCCAGTAGGGGAAGGGGGCGCCAAGAGACCCAGTACTTC. Protein sequence: CASRGRGRQETQYF.

The chain uses TRBV29-1 and TRBJ2-5, with 8 bases matching TRBD1. The CDR3 consists of 14 residues. V was clipped by 7 bases and J by 2 bases; unmatched bases: 9. The V gene's germline CDR1 is SQVTM and CDR2 ANQGSEA. For the CDR3, the DNA is TGCAGCGCCCTTAGCGGACAGGGACAAGAGACCCAGTACTTC. Residues: CSALSGQGQETQYF.

The CDR3 bases are TGTGCCAGCAGGAGATACGAGCAGTACTTC. Protein: CASRRYEQYF. The rearrangement joins TRBV2 to TRBJ2-7; D is undetermined. With 6 bases removed from V and 4 bases from J, the gap between germline ends came to 4 bases. CDR1 and CDR2 from the germline V gene are SNHLY and FYNNEI. This CDR3 has 10 residues.

This chain uses TRBV6-1 with TRBJ2-1; 8 positions agree with TRBD2. The ends lost 6 bases at V and 4 bases at J; junction bases unmatched: 8. From germline, CDR1 is MNHNS and CDR2 SASEGT. This CDR3 has 15 amino acids. The CDR3 loop is CASRDPGLGYNEQFF. CDR3 in DNA: TGTGCCAGCAGAGACCCGGGACTAGGTTACAATGAGCAGTTCTTC.

The chain combines TRBV11-2 with TRBJ2-4, with a possible D match to TRBD1 (6 bases). CDR1 and CDR2 (germline): SGHAT, FQNNGV. V was cut by 1 base and J by 2 bases, with 15 bases left in between. CDR3 size: 17 residues. The CDR3 nucleotides read TGTGCCAGCAGCTTAGTCAGGGGAAAGTTCCCCAAAAACATTCAGTACTTC. Its protein is CASSLVRGKFPKNIQYF. Complete variable domain (other parts from reference TRBV11-2 and TRBJ2-4): EAGVAQSPRYKIIEKRQSVAFWCNPISGHATLYWYQQILGQGPKLLIQFQNNGVVDDSQLPKDRFSAERLKGVDSTLKIQPAKLEDSAVYLCASSLVRGKFPKNIQYFGAGTRLSVL.

This clone was counted between two and nine times. The chain has TRBV30 and TRBJ2-7; a weak D match, TRBD2 (5 bases). Germline CDR1 is GTSNPN and CDR2 is SVGIG (reference sequence). The CDR3 covers 14 residues. With 1 base removed from V and 7 bases from J, the gap between germline ends came to 17 bases. CDR3 coding DNA: TGTGCCTGGAGTGGCCTCCAACTAGATTGGGAGCAGTACTTC. Its translation: CAWSGLQLDWEQYF.

Note on this clone: A much larger clone lies a single base off, so this may be a read error. The chain carries TRBV19 and TRBJ2-7; 10 bases align to TRBD1. There are 14 residues in the CDR3. Germline CDR1 is LNHDA and CDR2 is SQIVND (reference sequence). Trimming cost V 5 bases and J 2 bases; bases outside gene matches: 3. CDR3 sequence: CASSSGTGAYEQYF. CDR3 bases: TGTGCCAGTAGTTCCGGGACAGGGGCCTACGAGCAGTACTTC.

The genes are TRBV29-1 and TRBJ2-2; TRBD1 is a possible D gene (5 bases). Germline assignment: CDR1 SQVTM and CDR2 ANQGSEA. The CDR3 consists of 13 residues. V was cut by 6 bases and J by 7 bases, with 15 bases left in between. The DNA of the CDR3 is TGCAGCGTCCCAGGGTTGAGGCTCGGGGAGCTGTTTTTT. Encoded protein: CSVPGLRLGELFF.

The V call is TRBV4-3, the J call TRBJ2-2; either TRBD1 or TRBD2 may supply D (5 bases each). V shed 0 bases and J shed 8 bases, with 19 bases lying between them. Germline V lookup: CDR1 LGHNA, CDR2 YSLEER. This CDR3 is 17 amino acids long. CDR3 region: CASSQDRVDKWGGELFF. CDR3 DNA: TGCGCCAGCAGCCAAGATAGGGTGGACAAGTGGGGGGGGGAGCTGTTTTTT.

This chain joins TRBV5-4 and TRBJ2-7, with 7 bases aligning to TRBD2. Germline lookup yields CDR1 SGHNT and CDR2 YYREEE (reference sequence). The CDR3 length is 13 residues. Germline trimming cut 4 bases from V and 2 bases from J; bases unmatched to any gene: 3. CDR3 loop: CASSPGTTYEQYF. The CDR3 region has the DNA TGTGCCAGCAGCCCCGGGACTACCTACGAGCAGTACTTC.

This chain uses TRBV19 with TRBJ2-5, with 8 bases matching TRBD1. The germline gives CDR1 LNHDA, CDR2 SQIVND (reference sequence). After removal of 7 bases from V and 6 bases from J, the junction contained 7 bases not matched to a gene. The CDR3 spans 13 residues. The CDR3 spells CASTDRARQTQYF. CDR3 sequence (DNA): TGTGCCAGTACGGACAGGGCGCGGCAGACCCAGTACTTC.

This clone has only one observation. The chain couples TRBV7-9 to TRBJ2-1; TRBD1 agrees at 9 bases. Germline CDR1 SEHNR, CDR2 FQNEAQ (reference sequence). V lost 5 bases and J lost 8; bases outside the gene matches: 10. This CDR3 spans 15 amino acids. DNA for the CDR3: TGTGCCAGCAGCCCGACAGGGGGATTTTCGGATGAGCAGTTCTTC. It specifies CASSPTGGFSDEQFF.

The rearrangement joins TRBV27 to TRBJ1-1, with a possible D match to TRBD1 (5 bases). Germline lookup yields CDR1 MNHEY and CDR2 SMNVEV (reference sequence). The CDR3 consists of 13 residues. Trimming pared 5 bases from V and 5 bases from J, leaving 12 bases between. CDR3 nucleotides: TGTGCCAGCAGTCCCCAGGGTCCGACTGAAGCTTTCTTT. This translates into CASSPQGPTEAFF.

V is TRBV21-1 and J is TRBJ1-6. TRBV21-1 counts as a pseudogene. The CDR3 has 18 amino acids. The chain's CDR3 is CASSKDRPGAVGNSPLHF. CDR3 DNA: TGTGCCAGCAGCAAAGATAGGCCGGGGGCGGTGGGTAATTCACCCCTCCACTTT.

This sequence joins TRBV27 and TRBJ1-2; TRBD1 is a possible D gene (6 bases). CDR3 length: 13 residues. V shed 6 bases and J shed 4 bases, with 12 bases lying between them. Germline V gives CDR1 MNHEY, CDR2 SMNVEV (reference sequence). The CDR3 loop reads CASRPGGLYGYTF. The CDR3 DNA reads as TGTGCCAGCAGACCGGGGGGCCTCTATGGCTACACCTTC.